What follows are 26 T cell receptor beta chains derived from one specimen sequenced in a study of cytomegalovirus exposure and HLA in healthy donors. 13 Jbeta primers and 60 Vbeta primers were used for the PCR. Data came from immunoSEQ multiplex PCR; TCRdb stores just in-frame clones and leaves some out. This table has 120,000 to 150,000 clones, approximately 9% appearing once. The specimen was PBMCs. These receptors were taken from a male donor in good health and CMV-seronegative.

The chain combines TRBV5-4 with TRBJ1-5; TRBD1 agrees at 7 bases. Germline CDR1 reads SGHNT; CDR2 reads YYREEE (reference sequence). CDR3 length equals 15 residues. The ends lost 0 bases at V and 6 bases at J; junction bases unmatched: 6. CDR3 nucleotides: TGTGCCAGCAGCTTGGGGGGACAGATAATTCAGCCCCAGCATTTT. Translating it yields CASSLGGQIIQPQHF.

The chain recombines TRBV4-2 with TRBJ2-2, with D hard to call. Germline values: CDR1 LGHNA, CDR2 YNFKEQ. The V gene lost 0 bases and the J gene lost 5 bases, with 7 bases spanning the gap. This CDR3 is built from 14 residues. The chain's CDR3 is CASSQERSTGELFF. The CDR3 DNA follows: TGTGCCAGCAGCCAAGAAAGGAGTACCGGGGAGCTGTTTTTT.

This clone turned up a few times. This chain connects TRBV15 to TRBJ2-3; no clear D. The V and J ends lost 1 base and 4 bases respectively, with 3 bases between them. CDR1 and CDR2 (germline): LNHNV, YYDKDF (reference sequence). The CDR3 is made up of 12 amino acids. The CDR3 protein is CATSRGADTQYF. CDR3 sequence (DNA): TGTGCCACCAGCAGAGGCGCAGATACGCAGTATTTT.

The chain recombines TRBV5-1 with TRBJ2-2; 7 bases agree with TRBD1. This CDR3 region has 16 residues. The V gene end was trimmed by 1 base and the J gene end by 6 bases; junction bases not matched to a gene: 9. CDR1 and CDR2 (germline): SGHRS, YFSETQ. The CDR3 nucleotides read TGCGCCAGCAGCTTGAGCCGAGACAGGGTCGCCGGGGAGCTGTTTTTT. Protein: CASSLSRDRVAGELFF.

This chain joins TRBV6-1 and TRBJ2-5; tentatively, D is TRBD1 (5 bases). TRBJ2-7 matches the DNA end more closely, so the J call is doubtful. In germline, CDR1 is MNHNS, CDR2 SASEGT. The length of the CDR3 is 14 residues. The CDR3 here is CASSAYQGHYEQYF. The CDR3 DNA is TGTGCCAGCAGTGCCTACCAGGGCCACTACGAGCAGTACTTC.

This sequence joins TRBV5-6 and TRBJ2-7, with 10 bases matching TRBD1. Germline CDR1 and CDR2: SGHDT and YYEEEE. V lost 4 bases to trimming and J lost 2 bases; unmatched junction nucleotides: 6. The CDR3 contains 15 residues. The CDR3 nucleotides read TGTGCCAGCAGCGCCCGGGACAGGGGAACCTACGAGCAGTACTTC. It encodes CASSARDRGTYEQYF. The full variable domain, with the rest looked up from reference TRBV5-6 and TRBJ2-7, is DAGVTQSPTHLIKTRGQQVTLRCSPKSGHDTVSWYQQALGQGPQFIFQYYEEEERQRGNFPDRFSGHQFPNYSSELNVNALLLGDSALYLCASSARDRGTYEQYFGPGTRLTVT.

The chain recombines TRBV10-3 with TRBJ2-7; D gene ambiguous. CDR3 length: 12 residues. Trimming removed 3 bases at V and 4 bases at J, with 7 bases between. CDR1 and CDR2 from the germline V gene are ENHRY and SYGVKD. The CDR3: CAISDSWYEQYF. The CDR3 DNA reads TGTGCCATCAGTGACAGTTGGTACGAGCAGTACTTC.

The table lists this clone with a few counts. The V and J genes are TRBV11-2 and TRBJ2-3, with D perhaps TRBD2 (6 bases). The V and J ends lost 2 bases and 3 bases respectively, with 9 bases between them. This CDR3 is built from 14 residues. The germline CDR1 and CDR2 sequences are SGHAT and FQNNGV. CDR3 in amino acids: CASSLRRGTDTQYF. The CDR3 DNA sequence: TGTGCCAGCAGCTTAAGGAGGGGTACAGATACGCAGTATTTT.

This clone turned up a few times. The genes are TRBV5-4 and TRBJ1-4, with 11 bases lining up with TRBD1. This CDR3 is 17 amino acids long. The V and J ends lost 3 bases and 8 bases, in that order; junction bases with no gene match: 12. Germline CDR1 SGHNT, CDR2 YYREEE (reference sequence). The CDR3 DNA reads TGTGCCAGCAGCTCCAAACAGGGACAGGGGGGCATCGAAAAACTGTTTTTT. This encodes CASSSKQGQGGIEKLFF.

The chain recombines TRBV6-7 with TRBJ2-7; 8 positions agree with TRBD1. TRBV6-7 is an open reading frame, and its role is uncertain. There are 18 residues in the CDR3. Trimming cost V 0 bases and J 5 bases; bases outside gene matches: 15. Written as DNA, the CDR3 is TGTGCCAGCAGTTACTCCACACCGCCCCCGGACAGGGATGACGAGCAGTACTTC. This gives the protein CASSYSTPPPDRDDEQYF.

This rearrangement joins TRBV10-3 to TRBJ2-7, with D perhaps TRBD1 (5 bases). V lost 2 bases and J lost 3, with 5 bases in between. From germline, CDR1 is ENHRY and CDR2 SYGVKD. This CDR3 is 12 amino acids long. The CDR3 nucleotides read TGTGCCATCAGTGAGGACAGCTACGAGCAGTACTTC. This translates into CAISEDSYEQYF.

This clone was counted between two and nine times. V gene TRBV9 combines with J gene TRBJ1-2; D remains ambiguous. The germline V and J ends were trimmed by 3 bases and 1 base, with 10 bases remaining between them. The CDR3 extends over 14 amino acids. CDR1 and CDR2 (germline): SGDLS, YYNGEE. The CDR3: CASSERHGNYGYTF. The DNA of the CDR3 is TGTGCCAGCAGCGAGAGACATGGTAACTATGGCTACACCTTC.

This chain joins TRBV21-1 and TRBJ2-2; TRBD1 is taken as the D call from the table, unchecked against the DNA. TRBV21-1 is a known pseudogene. CDR3 size: 19 residues. The CDR3 is CASSQKGFTGGLHTGELFF. Written as DNA, the CDR3 is TGTGCCAGCAGCCAAAAGGGGTTTACAGGGGGACTTCACACCGGGGAGCTGTTTTTT.

The chain links TRBV11-2 to TRBJ1-2, with 7 bases that match TRBD1. J lost 4 bases, V lost 4 bases, and 9 bases had no gene match. The CDR3 length is 15 residues. Per germline, CDR1 SGHAT and CDR2 FQNNGV. CDR3: CASSSSRDSSYGYTF. For the CDR3, the DNA is TGTGCCAGCAGCTCATCCAGGGACAGCAGCTATGGCTACACCTTC.

As to this clone: In the same sample, other DNA sequences code for this CDR3. V usage is TRBV29-1 and J usage is TRBJ2-2; 12 nucleotides match TRBD2. The CDR3 spans 16 residues. Trimming at V came to 3 bases and at J to 2 bases, leaving 4 bases not matched to a gene. Germline V lookup: CDR1 SQVTM, CDR2 ANQGSEA. CDR3 protein: CSVEGLAGINTGELFF. Here the CDR3 DNA reads TGCAGCGTTGAGGGACTAGCGGGTATCAACACCGGGGAGCTGTTTTTT.

This chain connects TRBV5-1 to TRBJ2-7; D gene uncertain. Germline-derived CDR1 and CDR2 are SGHRS and YFSETQ. The CDR3 totals 12 residues. Trimming cost V 1 base and J 6 bases, with 8 bases left between them. The CDR3 DNA sequence: TGCGCCAGCAGCTTGAATCCCGGCGAGCAGTACTTC. This gives the protein CASSLNPGEQYF.

The genes are TRBV28 and TRBJ2-7; 9 nucleotides agree with TRBD1. The ends lost 4 bases at V and 7 bases at J; junction bases unmatched: 11. Germline CDR1 MDHEN, CDR2 SYDVKM. The CDR3 contains 15 residues. CDR3 region: CASSSVTGGPREQYF. The CDR3 nucleotides read TGTGCCAGCAGTTCGGTTACAGGGGGCCCTAGGGAGCAGTACTTC.

There are a few counts of this clone. The chain combines TRBV6-5 with TRBJ2-7; 10 bases agree with TRBD1. The trim removed 7 bases at V and 4 bases at J, leaving 7 bases unmatched. Per germline, CDR1 MNHEY and CDR2 SVGAGI. The CDR3 spans 14 residues. CDR3 sequence (DNA): TGTGCCAGCATAGCGACAGGGGGCATGTACGAGCAGTACTTC. Translation: CASIATGGMYEQYF.

This clone appeared a few times. The CDR3, as DNA: TGTGCCAGCAGTTACTCCGGGACAACTAACTATGGCTACACCTTC. Amino acid sequence: CASSYSGTTNYGYTF. The chain uses TRBV6-5 and TRBJ1-2; D is possibly TRBD1 (6 bases). Germline CDR1 and CDR2: MNHEY and SVGAGI. The CDR3 consists of 15 residues. V was cut by 0 bases and J by 0 bases, with 8 bases left in between.

In its sample, this clone was seen a few times. The genes are TRBV5-1 and TRBJ2-1, with a tentative D call TRBD2 (6 bases). Looked up from germline, CDR1 is SGHRS and CDR2 is YFSETQ. V was trimmed by 4 bases and J by 2 bases, leaving 10 bases between them. This CDR3 is 14 amino acids long. The CDR3 DNA follows: TGCGCCAGCAGCGGCCAGCGGGCCTACAATGAGCAGTTCTTC. Translation gives CASSGQRAYNEQFF.

The chain has TRBV5-4 and TRBJ2-5; D unclear. There are 13 residues in the CDR3. Germline V gives CDR1 SGHNT, CDR2 YYREEE (reference sequence). With 1 base removed from V and 3 bases from J, the gap between germline ends came to 7 bases. In DNA, the CDR3 is TGTGCCAGCAGCTTGACAAACGAAGAGACCCAGTACTTC. This gives the protein CASSLTNEETQYF.

The chain combines TRBV10-3 with TRBJ2-2; TRBD1 might be the D (6 bases). The V gene lost 4 bases and the J gene lost 5 bases, with 11 bases spanning the gap. Looked up from germline, CDR1 is ENHRY and CDR2 is SYGVKD. There are 14 residues in the CDR3. The CDR3 DNA reads as TGTGCCATCAGTGGACTACAGGGAACCGGGGAGCTGTTTTTT. Translating it yields CAISGLQGTGELFF.

This clone has more than one count but fewer than ten. This chain connects TRBV5-4 to TRBJ1-1; TRBD1 agrees at 11 bases. V lost 3 bases to trimming and J lost 1 base; unmatched junction nucleotides: 2. This CDR3 comprises 15 residues. Germline CDR1 is SGHNT and CDR2 is YYREEE (reference sequence). Written as DNA, the CDR3 is TGTGCCAGCAGCTATGGGACAGGGGGGAACACTGAAGCTTTCTTT. It encodes CASSYGTGGNTEAFF.

This clone was detected once. This chain joins TRBV7-2 and TRBJ1-1; 10 bases map to TRBD1. The V segment lost 2 bases and the J segment 4 bases; nucleotides outside the gene matches: 10. CDR1 is SGHTA, CDR2 FQGNSA, per germline. The CDR3 consists of 17 residues. CDR3 sequence reads: CASSLSGTGAEGTEAFF. The CDR3 region has the DNA TGTGCCAGCAGCTTATCCGGGACAGGGGCCGAAGGCACTGAAGCTTTCTTT.

On this clone itself: One junction end does not reproduce the germline sequence, and a read error may be involved. The chain carries TRBV7-8 and TRBJ2-7, with D tentatively TRBD2 (5 bases). This CDR3 comprises 14 residues. The V gene's germline CDR1 is SGHVS and CDR2 FQNEAQ. In DNA form, the CDR3 reads TGTGCCAGCAGCCACACGACGACGGGGTCCCTTTTCACCTTC. It yields the protein CASSHTTTGSLFTF.

V gene TRBV27 combines with J gene TRBJ2-7; D is undetermined. The V and J ends lost 3 bases and 0 bases respectively, with 18 bases between them. Looked up from germline, CDR1 is MNHEY and CDR2 is SMNVEV (reference sequence). The CDR3 length is 17 residues. The CDR3 nucleotides read TGTGCCAGCAGTTTTTGGGCACCGGTCGGTAGCTCCTACGAGCAGTACTTC. Residues: CASSFWAPVGSSYEQYF.